The present entry profiles one T cell receptor (beta chain) with its context. Its antigen is not known. This sample is drawn from a study of graft-versus-host responses after intestinal transplantation. Study details: Multivisceral, liver-intestinal, or isolated intestinal grafts went to recipients. Every recipient had anti-thymocyte globulin induction and roughly three years of tacrolimus plus steroids.

Germline CDR1 is SGHTA and CDR2 is FQGTGA. The germline V and J ends were trimmed by 0 bases and 3 bases, with 5 bases remaining between them. The CDR3 covers 13 residues. Data came from immunoSEQ multiplex PCR; TCRdb stores just in-frame clones and leaves some out. The profile covers approximately 100,000 clones, with roughly 90% appearing a single time and around 0.11% taken by the ten largest. General study results and limits: Declining HvG levels early post-transplant were linked to peak circulating GvH clone levels. In patients with graft-donor T cell macrochimerism, allograft graft-versus-host to host-versus-graft clonal ratios were high.

The chain links TRBV7-3 to TRBJ1-1; D not resolved. The source of this sequence is a human donor who received an intestinal transplant. Here the sequenced sample was unstimulated CD4+ T cells sorted from spleen or lymph node cells, taken before intestinal transplant. The CDR3 nucleotides read TGTGCCAGCAGCTTAACGTCGGACACTGAAGCTTTCTTT. Its protein product is CASSLTSDTEAFF.